This T cell receptor beta chain was recorded in a study of blood T cell repertoires in COVID-19 (dated by TCRdb to 2020 to 2022). Describing the broader study: Samples from collaborators originated in the United States, Italy and Spain and spanned both the acute and convalescent phases of COVID-19. Deeply sampled blood TCRbeta repertoires from subjects exposed to, actively infected with, or recovered from COVID-19 were included in the dataset. A freely available public database, intended as a resource for researchers studying the immune response to SARS-CoV-2, is where the repertoires were released. The prospective study material was composed of cDNA or gDNA derived from T cells, B-cell-depleted T cells, or PBMCs. Where HLA class I and class II types were available, the types were taken from metadata supplied by the sample provider, not from assay-based typing. Sample metadata almost always included a de-identified subject ID, COVID-19 status, age in years and sex. Samples came from the ongoing ImmuneRACE study (first 160 participants) plus 1,254 subjects from 6 global collaborators. General conclusions and limits of the study: How much clinical and demographic metadata was included differed by source and by participant, and the metadata was provided uncurated.

The immunoSEQ Assay, a bias-controlled multiplex PCR, was used to amplify TCRbeta CDR3 regions from genomic DNA. On the study's bioinformatics: Nucleated cell counts per sample were estimated from amplification of reference gene primers within the assay. Sequence reads were collapsed and filtered to measure the absolute abundance of every unique TCRbeta CDR3 rearrangement. For each sample, productive Simpson clonality was calculated by taking the square root of Simpson's diversity index across productive rearrangements. As stored in TCRdb, this immuneACCESS dataset retains in-frame rearrangements with V and J assigned. A fraction of the clones does not appear; measured against another copy, unresolved V genes explain less than half of the discrepancy, and the remainder lacks a known reason. The DNA gave D and trimming, while V, J and clone size come from that table. Within this sample are about 150,000 clones, with around 89% of them counted one time only. About 15% of the sample is in the top ten clones.

The V end loses 8 bases and the J end loses 6 bases, and a stretch of 26 bases separates them. There are 16 amino acids in the CDR3, from cysteine to phenylalanine inclusive. Solely the CDR3 DNA is kept, with 48 bases framed from the first base. Taken from the germline V gene, the CDR1 and CDR2 loops are MNHEY and SVGEGT. Of note for this clone: The antigen this receptor binds is unknown. No base quality values were provided; no much bigger clone lies one nucleotide off.

Collaborating institutions collected whole blood in K2EDTA tubes following their own protocols. Collaborator samples were shipped for TCRbeta analysis as frozen whole blood, isolated PBMCs, or DNA extracted from either sample type. The receptor comes from a woman in her forties with acute or convalescent COVID-19. The rearranged segments are TRBV6-2 or TRBV6-3 and TRBJ2-7, with TRBD1 perhaps the D gene, on 6 matching bases. Specimen: peripheral blood. The nucleotide sequence is TGTGCCAGCGGCCGCGACGCCAGGGGTTGGCGATCCGAGCAGTACTTC. It translates as CASGRDARGWRSEQYF.